This T cell receptor (beta chain) derives from a study of shared clonotypes between healthy human individuals. The CDR3 runs to 14 residues. V was pared by 0 bases and J by 7 bases, with 12 bases between. Germline lookup yields CDR1 SGDLS and CDR2 YYNGEE. Assay used: immunoSEQ multiplex PCR; TCRdb lists only in-frame clones, some missing. This table holds some 530,000 clones, approximately 84% found once. This clone occurred once. The chain combines TRBV9 with TRBJ2-3; D is possibly TRBD2 (6 bases). The receptor was isolated from a woman aged 35 to 49 in good health. Some clones in this sample may be carry-over from other donors' samples. The specimen was PBMCs. CDR3 in DNA: TGTGCCAGCAGCGTAGGAGGGGAGGAGCATACGCAGTATTTT. This translates into CASSVGGEEHTQYF.